This TCR beta chain came from a study of blood T cell repertoires in COVID-19. Study-wide background: Specimens from acute and convalescent COVID-19 originated in the United States, Italy and Spain. Sources were T cells, B-cell-depleted T cells, or PBMCs; the material itself was cDNA or gDNA.

This clone has just one count. V was pared by 1 base and J by 7 bases, with 10 bases between. The CDR3 spans 14 residues. Germline assignment: CDR1 SGHDN and CDR2 FVKESK. The assay was immunoSEQ multiplex PCR, and TCRdb's table has in-frame clones only and misses some. Counted here are approximately 200,000 clones, 94% occurring once; the ten biggest clones make up around 0.8%. The sample was peripheral blood. This receptor was identified in a young man with COVID-19, enrolled during active disease. The V call is TRBV14, the J call TRBJ2-2; D is ambiguous. The CDR3 coding sequence is TGTGCCAGCAGCCAAGGTCTGATCGGCGGGGAGCTGTTTTTT. Its protein product is CASSQGLIGGELFF.